The rows below give T cell receptor beta chains drawn from one sample of a study of shared clonotypes between healthy human individuals. The repertoire was sequenced with immunoSEQ multiplex PCR; TCRdb's copy has only in-frame clones and lacks some. The sample lists about 610,000 clones, 95% to 98% occurring once. The sample comprised naive CD4+ T cells sorted from blood. Receptors originate from a woman aged 25 to 39 in good health. Each CDR3 is given with its conserved first and last residue. The D gene is left open where the match is weak. The size entry is marked missing in some rows and otherwise reads once, few, many or a size class.

>TRBJ1-5|.|TRBV7-9|.
CASSSFRGGDNQPQHF
TGTGCCAGCAGCTCATTCAGGGGAGGAGACAATCAGCCCCAGCATTTT
>TRBJ2-1|.|TRBV27|.
CASSKGAGITLRQFF
TGTGCCAGCAGCAAAGGGGCGGGTATCACTCTCCGGCAGTTCTTC
>TRBJ2-7|.|TRBV27|.
CASSPAGDGQYF
TGTGCCAGCAGTCCCGCAGGTGACGGGCAGTACTTC
>TRBJ2-3|.|TRBV2|.
CASSEGGPRGDTQYF
TGTGCCAGCAGTGAAGGCGGCCCTAGGGGGGATACGCAGTATTTT
>TRBJ1-1|TRBD1|TRBV9|.
CASSGGTANTEAFF
TGTGCCAGCAGCGGAGGGACAGCGAACACTGAAGCTTTCTTT
>TRBJ2-1|TRBD2|TRBV27|.
CASSSRQTSGTNNEQFF
TGTGCCAGCAGTTCGCGACAGACTAGCGGGACGAACAATGAGCAGTTCTTC
>TRBJ2-2|.|TRBV6-1|.
CASSETGLNTGELFF
TGTGCCAGCAGTGAAACTGGGCTGAACACCGGGGAGCTGTTTTTT
>TRBJ1-2|.|TRBV4-1|.
CASSQEVSRYTF
TGCGCCAGCAGCCAAGAGGTTTCGCGCTACACCTTC
>TRBJ2-2|TRBD2|TRBV5-1|.
CASSLLLAGAAGELFF
TGCGCCAGCAGCTTGCTTCTAGCGGGAGCGGCCGGGGAGCTGTTTTTT
>TRBJ1-4|.|TRBV4-1|.
CASSQWVVGDEKLFF
TGCGCCAGCAGCCAATGGGTGGTCGGAGACGAAAAACTGTTTTTT
>TRBJ1-4|TRBD1|TRBV5-4|.
CASSPKGQGFGEKLFF
TGTGCCAGCAGCCCGAAGGGACAGGGGTTTGGTGAAAAACTGTTTTTT
>TRBJ2-7|TRBD1|TRBV28|once
CASSSTGASSYEQYF
TGTGCCAGCAGTTCCACAGGGGCGAGCTCCTACGAGCAGTACTTC
>TRBJ2-3|.|TRBV11-3|.
CASSLGTGFTDTQYF
TGTGCCAGCAGCTTAGGTACAGGATTCACAGATACGCAGTATTTT
>TRBJ2-5|.|TRBV28|.
CASRVNGETQYF
TGTGCCAGCAGGGTGAACGGCGAGACCCAGTACTTC
>TRBJ2-5|.|TRBV6-1|.
CASSEVGLRRETQYF
TGTGCCAGCAGTGAAGTTGGCCTCCGCCGGGAGACCCAGTACTTC
>TRBJ2-7|.|TRBV6-5|.
CASSTPGSSYEQYF
TGTGCCAGCAGTACGCCGGGGAGTAGCTACGAGCAGTACTTC
>TRBJ2-2|TRBD2|TRBV5-1|.
CASSLLAGVRSGELFF
TGCGCCAGCAGCCTACTAGCGGGAGTACGGTCCGGGGAGCTGTTTTTT
>TRBJ1-4|.|TRBV7-9|.
CASSAGVDEKLFF
TGTGCCAGCAGTGCCGGGGTAGACGAAAAACTGTTTTTT
>TRBJ1-2|.|TRBV28|.
CASSDYFYGYTF
TGTGCCAGCAGTGATTATTTCTATGGCTACACCTTC
>TRBJ1-1|.|TRBV28|.
CASSLTGPWRAEAFF
TGTGCCAGCAGTTTGACCGGGCCGTGGCGGGCTGAAGCTTTCTTT
>TRBJ1-2|TRBD1|TRBV27|.
CASSFSSGGTGLYGYTF
TGTGCCAGCAGTTTCTCTTCCGGGGGGACAGGGCTCTATGGCTACACCTTC
>TRBJ2-7|.|TRBV28|.
CASRSHRAQDSTYEQYF
TGTGCCAGCAGATCCCACCGCGCGCAGGACAGTACCTACGAGCAGTACTTC
>TRBJ2-7|TRBD2|TRBV7-3|.
CASSLGPSGSYEQYF
TGTGCCAGCAGCTTAGGGCCTAGCGGGAGCTACGAGCAGTACTTC
>TRBJ2-2|.|TRBV18|.
CASSPSRGNTGELFF
TGTGCCAGCTCACCCTCCAGGGGTAACACCGGGGAGCTGTTTTTT
>TRBJ2-6|.|TRBV6-1|.
CASSEPGHPSGANVLTF
TGTGCCAGCAGTGAACCGGGACACCCCTCTGGGGCCAACGTCCTGACTTTC
>TRBJ2-1|TRBD1|TRBV29-1|.
CSVRQGAWDEQFF
TGCAGCGTTCGACAGGGGGCATGGGATGAGCAGTTCTTC
>TRBJ2-2|TRBD2|TRBV28|.
CASSLTRLAGDTGELFF
TGTGCCAGCAGTCTCACCCGACTAGCGGGAGACACCGGGGAGCTGTTTTTT
>TRBJ1-2|.|TRBV6-6|.
CASRPQGTGYTF
TGTGCCAGCAGGCCGCAGGGAACCGGCTACACCTTC
>TRBJ2-3|.|TRBV7-3|.
CASSYGGNTDTQYF
TGTGCCAGCAGCTACGGCGGGAACACAGATACGCAGTATTTT
>TRBJ2-7|TRBD1|TRBV7-2|.
CASSLRAGGDEQYF
TGTGCCAGCAGCTTGCGGGCAGGGGGCGACGAGCAGTACTTC
>TRBJ1-4|TRBD1|TRBV6-5|.
CASSYTTGDREKLFF
TGTGCCAGCAGTTACACAACAGGGGATAGGGAAAAACTGTTTTTT
>TRBJ2-7|.|TRBV28|.
CASRTRRGLSYEQYF
TGTGCCAGCAGAACCCGTAGGGGCCTCTCCTACGAGCAGTACTTC
>TRBJ1-5|.|TRBV11-2|.
CASSLGGSNQPQHF
TGTGCCAGCAGCTTAGGTGGTAGCAATCAGCCCCAGCATTTT
>TRBJ1-2|.|TRBV7-9|once
CASSDGTSNYGYTF
TGTGCCAGCAGCGATGGGACCTCTAACTATGGCTACACCTTC
>TRBJ1-2|.|TRBV4-2|once
CASSQEGYGYTF
TGTGCCAGCAGCCAAGAAGGGTATGGCTACACCTTC
>TRBJ2-7|.|TRBV7-9|.
CASSRPRGLAGSSPYEQYF
TGTGCCAGCAGCCGCCCCAGGGGGCTAGCGGGATCGTCTCCCTACGAGCAGTACTTC
>TRBJ1-2|.|TRBV11-3|once
CASSSLRNKRLNYGYTF
TGTGCCAGCAGCTCATTAAGAAACAAGCGGCTTAACTATGGCTACACCTTC